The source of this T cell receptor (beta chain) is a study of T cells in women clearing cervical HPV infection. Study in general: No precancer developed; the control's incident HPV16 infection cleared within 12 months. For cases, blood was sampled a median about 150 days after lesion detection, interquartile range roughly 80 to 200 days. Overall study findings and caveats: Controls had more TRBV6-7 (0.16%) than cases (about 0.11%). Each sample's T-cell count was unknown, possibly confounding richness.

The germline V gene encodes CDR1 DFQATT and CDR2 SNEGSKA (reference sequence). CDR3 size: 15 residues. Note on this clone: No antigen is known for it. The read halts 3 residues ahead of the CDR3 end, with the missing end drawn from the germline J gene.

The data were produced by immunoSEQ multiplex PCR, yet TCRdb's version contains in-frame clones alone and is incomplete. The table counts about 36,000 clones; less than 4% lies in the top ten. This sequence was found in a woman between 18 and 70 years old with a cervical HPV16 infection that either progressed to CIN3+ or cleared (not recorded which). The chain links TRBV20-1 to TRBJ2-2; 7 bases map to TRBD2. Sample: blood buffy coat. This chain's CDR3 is CSARDAGGGGEKLFF. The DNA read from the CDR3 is TGCAGTGCTAGAGATGCAGGCGGCGGGGGTGAAAAG.